The entry that follows covers one T cell receptor beta chain sequence. This clone was seen only a few times. Its antigen specificity is not known. The input lacks base qualities; no much larger clone sits a single base away. The sample originates from a study of memory CD4+ T cells and cytomegalovirus serostatus (dated by TCRdb to between 2018 and 2021). Regarding the study in general: The roughly 35 healthy Belgian adults in the cohort included 9 who were CMV seropositive and around 25 who were CMV seronegative. The study sequenced CD4+ memory TCRbeta repertoires of a Belgian cohort with known cytomegalovirus serostatus to replicate a published TCR-based CMV serostatus classifier.

In the germline V gene, CDR1 corresponds to ENHRY and CDR2 to SYGVKD. V lost 6 bases and J lost 3 bases; the stretch between them is 15 bases long. The CDR3, from cysteine to phenylalanine, totals 14 residues. The read is trimmed to its CDR3 DNA, 42 bases read in frame from base 1. Broad study findings and their caveats: On the Belgian cohort, the classifier built on the original framework reached a median bootstrapped AUC of about 0.95, with a 95% CI of 0.76-1.00. Of around 160 previously reported CMV-associated TCRbeta sequences, 60 to 85 appeared in the CD4+ memory repertoires, each in one to five individuals. Only CD4+CD45RO+ memory cells were sequenced, in contrast to the original study, which included naive and memory CD4+ and CD8+ populations. For predicting CMV serostatus, the median bootstrapped AUC was 0.95 using the original framework and approximately 0.91 using a US-trained random forest. The results were interpreted as suggesting that the CMV-associated TCR signature is largely present in the CD4+ memory repertoire.

Single viable CD3+CD4+CD8-CD45RO+ cells were sorted as memory CD4+ T cells on a FACSAria II. CMV serostatus was assessed using a Roche Elecsys assay, by which serum IgG against CMV pp150, pp28, p38 and p52 was detected. After thawing, total CD4+ T cells were enriched by positive selection with CD4 magnetic microbeads. Samples originated from another study that specifically interrogated the CD4+ T cell memory repertoire. Following standard operating procedures, peripheral blood mononuclear cells were isolated and cryopreserved, while serum was kept at -80 degrees C. The staining used CD3-PerCP (BW264/56), CD4-APC (RPA-T4), CD45RO-PE (UCHT1) and CD8-Pacific Orange (3B5) antibodies, and Sytox blue was used to exclude non-viable cells. Genomic DNA was extracted from sorted cells with the Quick-DNA Microprep Kit. Amplification of TCRbeta DNA was done with the immunoSEQ hsTCRbeta kit, following the protocol from the manufacturer. TCRbeta libraries were sequenced on an Illumina MiSeq instrument. As for the original processing: Once out-of-frame sequences had been removed, a few million distinct TCRbeta sequences were left, which works out to an average of approximately 63,000 per individual. Two values were used to score each individual: the count of over 150 previously reported CMV-associated TCRbeta sequences and the total count of productive distinct TCRbeta sequences. A beta-binomial model was reimplemented in Python, and random forests from scikit-learn, run with default parameters, were trained on data from the US cohort. Classifier performance on the Belgian cohort was reported as the median AUC with percentile confidence intervals calculated over 10,000 bootstrap iterations. TCRdb stores this immuneACCESS table with in-frame sequences only. Part of the clones is absent; in the studies checked, under half of the shortfall reflects unresolved V genes, and no reason is known for the rest. V and J calls and clone size are those listed in that table; D and trimming were worked out from the DNA. The sample table shows about 60,000 clones, and around 77% are seen once. The ten most abundant clones make up nearly 0.9% of the sample.

Sequencing was done on a sample of memory CD4+ T cells from blood. The chain was built from TRBV10-3 and TRBJ2-7, and the D gene may be TRBD1, 5 bases matching. The sequence was collected from an adult in good health and CMV-seronegative. At the DNA level, the sequence is TGTGCCATCAGGACCTCGGGCAGGGACTACGAGCAGTACTTC. It encodes CAIRTSGRDYEQYF.